These 10 T cell receptor beta chains share one sample of origin, sequenced in a study of beta chain features in type 1 diabetes. The investigators reverse transcribed all of the isolated RNA, so they sequenced expressed TCRB transcripts. Clones were read by immunoSEQ multiplex PCR, and TCRdb kept only the in-frame ones, dropping some. The sample lists roughly 500,000 clones, roughly 30% occurring once. Source material: naive CD4+ T cells from blood. These receptor sequences come from a man aged 18 to 35 in good health.

The chain couples TRBV2 to TRBJ2-7; D remains ambiguous. V was cut by 6 bases and J by 4 bases, with 7 bases left in between. Germline CDR1 is SNHLY and CDR2 is FYNNEI. This CDR3 comprises 11 residues. The CDR3 DNA is TGTGCCAGCAGGCGGTTGTACGAGCAGTACTTC. Translating it yields CASRRLYEQYF.

This chain joins TRBV30 and TRBJ1-5, with a weak D call TRBD1 (6 bases). The CDR3 has 14 amino acids. V was pared by 2 bases and J by 5 bases, with 13 bases between. CDR1 GTSNPN and CDR2 SVGIG come from the germline V gene (reference sequence). CDR3 protein: CAWSTDRMDQPQHF. The CDR3 DNA is TGTGCCTGGAGTACCGACAGGATGGATCAGCCCCAGCATTTT.

In its sample, this clone was seen a few times. This chain joins TRBV30 and TRBJ2-1, with 9 bases that match TRBD2. The CDR3 totals 16 residues. Germline V lookup: CDR1 GTSNPN, CDR2 SVGIG (reference sequence). The ends lost 7 bases at V and 1 base at J; junction bases unmatched: 11. The CDR3 reads CASSRAGGGSYNEQFF. The CDR3 nucleotides are TGTGCCTCCTCGAGAGCGGGAGGTGGTTCCTACAATGAGCAGTTCTTC.

A remark on this clone: This CDR3 is also generated by other DNA sequences in the sample. The chain carries TRBV29-1 and TRBJ2-1, with D hard to call. The germline V gene encodes CDR1 SQVTM and CDR2 ANQGSEA. V lost 0 bases to trimming and J lost 2 bases, with 14 bases between them. The CDR3 has 16 residues. The CDR3 bases are TGCAGCGTTGAAGAGGGTGACTCTATTACCTACAATGAGCAGTTCTTC. This encodes CSVEEGDSITYNEQFF.

This chain connects TRBV15 to TRBJ2-1, with TRBD2 identical over 8 bases. CDR3 size: 16 residues. Germline V gene sequence: CDR1 LNHNV, CDR2 YYDKDF (reference sequence). Germline trimming cut 1 base from V and 5 bases from J; bases unmatched to any gene: 7. In DNA, the CDR3 is TGTGCCACCAGCAGAGGTGGCGGGAGGCTTAACAATGAGCAGTTCTTC. As protein: CATSRGGGRLNNEQFF.

This clone was detected a few times. The genes are TRBV5-1 and TRBJ1-1; possible D gene TRBD1, 6 bases. The germline V gene encodes CDR1 SGHRS and CDR2 YFSETQ. The V end lost 2 bases, the J end lost 3 bases, and 11 bases lay between the germline ends. This CDR3 is built from 14 residues. The CDR3 DNA follows: TGCGCCAGCAGCTTTATGGACAGAGACACTGAAGCTTTCTTT. Translating gives CASSFMDRDTEAFF.

The genes are TRBV9 and TRBJ1-5, with D uncertain. The germline CDR1 and CDR2 sequences are SGDLS and YYNGEE. The germline V and J ends were trimmed by 3 bases and 6 bases, with 16 bases remaining between them. The CDR3 is 15 amino acids. CDR3 sequence (DNA): TGTGCCAGCAGCGAGGGCAGCCTCGACGGTCAGCCCCAGCATTTT. Protein sequence: CASSEGSLDGQPQHF.

The rearrangement joins TRBV28 to TRBJ2-1; no reliable D call. The CDR3 covers 12 residues. The germline gives CDR1 MDHEN, CDR2 SYDVKM. Trimming stripped 2 bases from V and 9 bases from J, with 8 bases between. This CDR3 reads CASSLGWGEQFF. The CDR3 nucleotides are TGTGCCAGCAGTTTAGGGTGGGGTGAGCAGTTCTTC.

V and J are TRBV29-1 and TRBJ2-3, with D perhaps TRBD2 (6 bases). Germline V lookup: CDR1 SQVTM, CDR2 ANQGSEA. There are 15 residues in the CDR3. Between the trimmed V and J ends, which lost 2 bases and 4 bases, there was a span of 16 bases. For the CDR3, the DNA is TGCAGCGTTGAACCCCCCGGGAGAGGACCAGATACGCAGTATTTT. Residues: CSVEPPGRGPDTQYF.

The chain uses TRBV7-3 and TRBJ2-1; 9 bases align to TRBD1. CDR1 SGHTA and CDR2 FQGTGA come from the germline V gene. Trimming removed 5 bases from V and 3 bases from J; junction bases left unmatched: 5. This CDR3 has 15 amino acids. The CDR3 here is CASSLEGQGYNEQFF. The CDR3 nucleotides are TGTGCCAGCAGCCTAGAGGGACAGGGCTACAATGAGCAGTTCTTC. The full variable domain, in which reference TRBV7-3 and TRBJ2-1 provide the parts outside the CDR3, is GAGVSQTPSNKVTEKGKYVELRCDPISGHTALYWYRQSLGQGPEFLIYFQGTGAADDSGLPNDRFFAVRPEGSVSTLKIQRTERGDSAVYLCASSLEGQGYNEQFFGPGTRLTVL.